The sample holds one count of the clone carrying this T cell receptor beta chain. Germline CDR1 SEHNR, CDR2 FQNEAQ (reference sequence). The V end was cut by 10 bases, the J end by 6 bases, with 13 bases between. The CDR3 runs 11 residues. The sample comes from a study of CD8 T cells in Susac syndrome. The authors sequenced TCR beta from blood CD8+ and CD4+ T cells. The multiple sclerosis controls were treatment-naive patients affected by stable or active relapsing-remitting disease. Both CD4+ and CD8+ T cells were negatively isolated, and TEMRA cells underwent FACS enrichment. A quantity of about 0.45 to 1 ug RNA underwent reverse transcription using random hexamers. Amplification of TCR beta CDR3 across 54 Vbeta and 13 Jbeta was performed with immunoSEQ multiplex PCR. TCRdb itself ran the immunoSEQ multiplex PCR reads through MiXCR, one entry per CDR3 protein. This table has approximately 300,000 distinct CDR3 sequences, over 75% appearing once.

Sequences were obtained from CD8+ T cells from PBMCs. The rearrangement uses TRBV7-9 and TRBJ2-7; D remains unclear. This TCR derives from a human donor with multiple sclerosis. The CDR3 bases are TGTGCCACCACGAGACTGGGCGAGCAGTACTTC. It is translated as CATTRLGEQYF.